Sequencing of this T cell receptor beta chain was carried out in a study of T-cell reconstitution after alpha-beta-depleted transplantation in children. In germline, CDR1 is MNHEY, CDR2 SVGAGI. The CDR3 has 14 residues. Trimming took 1 base from V and 3 from J, leaving 9 bases between them. Many counts were recorded for this clonotype. Preparation of the TCRbeta library used unique molecular identifiers. TCRdb independently ran MiXCR on the PCR reads; one entry per CDR3 protein. The sample records a few hundred thousand distinct CDR3 sequences, 9.7% being singletons. This sequence originates from a human donor who donated a stem cell graft to a child with SCID. Here the sequenced sample was PBMCs from the stem cell graft donor, taken from the stem cell graft. This chain joins TRBV6-5 and TRBJ1-2, with D tentatively TRBD1 (5 bases). CDR3 nucleotides: TGTGCCAGCAGTTACTGGCAGGGTGACTATGGCTACACCTTC. Translation gives CASSYWQGDYGYTF.